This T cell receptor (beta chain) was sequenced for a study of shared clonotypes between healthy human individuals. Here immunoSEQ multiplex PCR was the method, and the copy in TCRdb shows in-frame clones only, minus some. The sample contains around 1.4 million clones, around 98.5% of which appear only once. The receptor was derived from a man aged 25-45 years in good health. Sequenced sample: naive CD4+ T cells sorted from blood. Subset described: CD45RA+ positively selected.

The CDR3 reads CASSVGNGGGYYEQYF. CDR3 nucleotide sequence: TGTGCCAGCAGCGTAGGCAATGGTGGCGGATACTACGAGCAGTACTTC. V is TRBV9 and J is TRBJ2-7; the D is unclear. The CDR3 extends over 16 amino acids. V lost 0 bases, J lost 3 bases, and 16 bases lay in between. Germline V gene data show CDR1 as SGDLS and CDR2 as YYNGEE.